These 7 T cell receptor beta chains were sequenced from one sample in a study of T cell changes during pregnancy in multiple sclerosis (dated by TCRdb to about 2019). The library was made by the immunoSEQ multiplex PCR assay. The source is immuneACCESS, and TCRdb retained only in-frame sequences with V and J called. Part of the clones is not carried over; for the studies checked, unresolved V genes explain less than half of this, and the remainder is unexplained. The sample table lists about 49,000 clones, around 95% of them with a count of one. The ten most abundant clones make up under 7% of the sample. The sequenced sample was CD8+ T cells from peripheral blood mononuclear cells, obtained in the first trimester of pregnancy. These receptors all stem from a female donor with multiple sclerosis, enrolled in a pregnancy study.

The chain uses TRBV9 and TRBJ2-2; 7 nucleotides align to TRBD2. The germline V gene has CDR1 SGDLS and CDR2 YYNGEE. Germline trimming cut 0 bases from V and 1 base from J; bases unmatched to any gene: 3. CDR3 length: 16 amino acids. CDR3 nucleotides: TGTGCCAGCAGCGTAGCTAGCGGAAGGAACACCGGGGAGCTGTTTTTT. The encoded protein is CASSVASGRNTGELFF.

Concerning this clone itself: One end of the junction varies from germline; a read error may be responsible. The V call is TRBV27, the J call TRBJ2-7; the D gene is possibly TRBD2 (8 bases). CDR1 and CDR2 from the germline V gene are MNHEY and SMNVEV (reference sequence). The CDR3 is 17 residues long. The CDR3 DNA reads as TGTGCCAGCAGTTTATATACGGGAGGGGGCTTCTCCCACGAGCAGTACTTC. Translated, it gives CASSLYTGGGFSHEQYF.

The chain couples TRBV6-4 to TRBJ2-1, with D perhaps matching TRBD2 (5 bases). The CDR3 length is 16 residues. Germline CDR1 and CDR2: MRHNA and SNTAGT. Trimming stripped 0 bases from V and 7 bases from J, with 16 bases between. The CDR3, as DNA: TGTGCCAGCAGTGACTCGAGGGATTCCTCTGTAAATGAGCAGTTCTTC. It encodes CASSDSRDSSVNEQFF.

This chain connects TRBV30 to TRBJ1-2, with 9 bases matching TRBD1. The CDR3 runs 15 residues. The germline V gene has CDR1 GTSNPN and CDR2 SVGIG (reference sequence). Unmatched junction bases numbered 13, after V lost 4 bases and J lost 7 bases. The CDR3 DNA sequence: TGTGCCTGGACCGACAGGGGGTTACCTATTGGTGGCTACACCTTC. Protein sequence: CAWTDRGLPIGGYTF.

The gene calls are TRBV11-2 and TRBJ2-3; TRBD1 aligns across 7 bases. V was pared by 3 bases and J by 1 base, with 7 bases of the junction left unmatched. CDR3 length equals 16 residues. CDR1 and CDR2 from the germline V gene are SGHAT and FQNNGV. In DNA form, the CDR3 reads TGTGCCAGCAGCTTTAAACAGGGGTCCCGCACAGATACGCAGTATTTT. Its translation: CASSFKQGSRTDTQYF.

The CDR3 loop reads CASSGLAFSGELFF. CDR3 sequence (DNA): TGTGCCTCATCGGGACTAGCGTTTTCCGGGGAGCTGTTTTTT. This chain joins TRBV19 and TRBJ2-2, with 10 bases fitting TRBD2. J was trimmed by 6 bases and V by 11 bases; bases with no gene match: 9. The length of the CDR3 is 14 residues. In germline, CDR1 is LNHDA, CDR2 SQIVND (reference sequence).

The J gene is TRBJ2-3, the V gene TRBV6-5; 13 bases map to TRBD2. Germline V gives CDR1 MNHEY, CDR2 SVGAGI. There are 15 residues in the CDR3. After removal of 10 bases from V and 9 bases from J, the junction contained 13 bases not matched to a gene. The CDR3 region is CATLRRTSGSGTQYF. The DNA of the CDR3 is TGTGCCACCCTCAGGAGGACTAGCGGGAGCGGCACGCAGTATTTT.